This T cell receptor (beta chain) emerged from a study of lymphopenia after photon versus proton radiotherapy. Study-wide results and limits: Relative stability marked proton patients; photon patients lost diversity and naive cells. After lymphocyte nadir, photon-treated repertoires showed oligoclonal expansion, especially CD8+ Temra. Larger post-nadir TCR diversity loss correlated inversely with survival in deceased patients. Better survival with proton therapy was suggested as possible, not demonstrated.

This CDR3 is built from 16 residues. J gave up 4 bases and V 1 base, and 9 bases lay outside the gene matches. Germline V CDR1 and CDR2: SGHDN, FVKESK. Assay used: immunoSEQ multiplex PCR; TCRdb lists only in-frame clones, some missing. The sample yields about 30,000 clones, 85% to 95% seen once. This clone showed up just once. The target antigen is unknown. This receptor was identified in a woman between 45 and 60 years old with cholangiocarcinoma. This chain joins TRBV14 and TRBJ1-1; 7 nucleotides line up with TRBD1. The sample here was peripheral blood, taken from a patient treated with photon-based radiotherapy. CDR3 nucleotides: TGTGCCAGCAGCCAAGGAACAGGGGCTGGGAGCACTGAAGCTTTCTTT. Amino acid sequence: CASSQGTGAGSTEAFF.